A single sample gave rise to the 23 T cell receptor beta chains below, sequenced in a study of spatial heterogeneity in lung cancer. TCRdb reanalysed the 5' RACE reads using MiXCR and keeps one entry per CDR3 protein. The sample carries tens of thousands of distinct CDR3 sequences, under 9% recorded once. Time point described: sample taken at primary tumor resection. Whole RNA from tumor, nontumor lung or frozen PBMC was sequenced unsorted. Material: PBMCs, obtained at surgery. The receptor source for this set is a male donor with early-stage non-small cell lung cancer.

This clonotype has a handful of counts. V and J are TRBV29-1 and TRBJ2-1; the D gene is possibly TRBD2 (5 bases). V lost 4 bases and J 9 bases, leaving 13 bases between the germline ends. Germline values: CDR1 SQVTM, CDR2 ANQGSEA. The CDR3 consists of 12 residues. CDR3 DNA sequence: TGCAGCGTTGGACCCCCCCGGGGTGAGCAGTTCTTC. Translation: CSVGPPRGEQFF.

The chain recombines TRBV27 with TRBJ2-2; 9 positions match TRBD2. V gave up 5 bases and J gave up 5 bases; unmatched junction bases: 9. This CDR3 region has 16 residues. Germline V gives CDR1 MNHEY, CDR2 SMNVEV (reference sequence). The CDR3, as DNA: TGTGCCAGCAGTCTTAGCGGGGGAGGTCATACCGGGGAGCTGTTTTTT. It specifies CASSLSGGGHTGELFF.

This clonotype was observed a few times. The chain is built from TRBV6-2 or TRBV6-3 and TRBJ2-7, with 7 bases identical to TRBD1. J gave up 2 bases and V 6 bases, and 7 bases lay outside the gene matches. The CDR3 loop spans 14 amino acids. In germline, CDR1 is MNHEY, CDR2 SVGEGT. Here the CDR3 reads CASSSLGQPYEQYF. Here the CDR3 DNA reads TGTGCCAGCAGCTCCCTGGGACAGCCCTACGAGCAGTACTTC.

This clonotype was recorded at least ten times. The chain carries TRBV3-1 and TRBJ2-3; TRBD2 matches 9 bases. CDR1 LGHDT and CDR2 YNNKEL come from the germline V gene (reference sequence). The CDR3 loop spans 15 amino acids. J lost 1 base, V lost 4 bases, and 3 bases had no gene match. In nucleotides, the CDR3 is TGTGCCAGCAGCCCCCGGACTAGCGGCACAGATACGCAGTATTTT. Protein: CASSPRTSGTDTQYF.

Many counts were recorded for this clonotype. CDR3 loop: CASSVNQGAGTDTQYF. The CDR3 nucleotides read TGTGCCAGCAGCGTAAATCAGGGGGCAGGCACAGATACGCAGTATTTT. V and J are TRBV9 and TRBJ2-3; 8 positions match TRBD1. Germline loops: CDR1 SGDLS, CDR2 YYNGEE. There are 16 residues in the CDR3. The V and J ends lost 1 base and 1 base, in that order; junction bases with no gene match: 5.

This clonotype was seen repeatedly, ten times or more. The rearrangement links TRBV5-1 to TRBJ1-5; D unclear. Trimming took off 0 bases at V and 0 bases at J, with 1 base between the two ends. Germline V gene lookup returns CDR1 SGHRS and CDR2 YFSETQ. The length of the CDR3 is 13 residues. The CDR3 DNA reads as TGCGCCAGCAGCTTGGATAGCAATCAGCCCCAGCATTTT. Protein product: CASSLDSNQPQHF.

There are many counts of this clonotype. This chain uses TRBV12-3 or TRBV12-4 with TRBJ2-7; a weak D match, TRBD1 (7 bases). The CDR3 is 14 amino acids. V shed 3 bases and J shed 7 bases, with 16 bases lying between them. The CDR3, as DNA: TGTGCCAGCAGTTTGGTCTACCCAGGGGGGGAGCAGTACTTC. It is translated as CASSLVYPGGEQYF.

V is TRBV12-3 or TRBV12-4 and J is TRBJ2-7, with 10 positions matching TRBD1. The CDR3 loop spans 15 amino acids. The V segment lost 2 bases and the J segment 0 bases; nucleotides outside the gene matches: 1. DNA of the CDR3: TGTGCCAGCAGTTTACGACAGGGGGCCTCCTACGAGCAGTACTTC. The encoded protein is CASSLRQGASYEQYF.

This clonotype has a count of ten or more. The J gene is TRBJ2-7, the V gene TRBV5-1; 11 nucleotides align to TRBD1. CDR3 length: 15 amino acids. V lost 0 bases, J lost 8 bases, and 7 bases stayed unmatched. Per the germline V gene, CDR1 is SGHRS and CDR2 is YFSETQ. The CDR3 DNA sequence: TGCGCCAGCAGCTTGGATTCGGACAGGGGGCTTCAGCAGTACTTC. It is translated as CASSLDSDRGLQQYF.

This clonotype was picked up many times. The chain uses TRBV5-8 and TRBJ1-2; D remains ambiguous. Trimming removed 2 bases from V and 3 bases from J, with 14 bases in between. The germline CDR1 and CDR2 sequences are SGHTS and YDEGEE. CDR3 length: 15 amino acids. The CDR3 loop reads CASSFLSEDYYGYTF. Here the CDR3 DNA reads TGTGCCAGCAGCTTTCTTTCCGAGGATTACTATGGCTACACCTTC.

This clonotype occurred a few times. V is TRBV5-5 and J is TRBJ2-3; possibly TRBD2 for D (7 bases). Per germline, CDR1 SGHKS and CDR2 YYEKEE (reference sequence). The CDR3 has 15 amino acids. Trimming cost V 1 base and J 4 bases, with 13 bases left between them. CDR3 DNA sequence: TGTGCCAGCAGCTTGCTGGGGGGGCCGGCAGATACGCAGTATTTT. This translates into CASSLLGGPADTQYF. Based on the CDR3 plus reference TRBV5-5 and TRBJ2-3, the full variable domain is DAGVTQSPTHLIKTRGQQVTLRCSPISGHKSVSWYQQVLGQGPQFIFQYYEKEERGRGNFPDRFSARQFPNYSSELNVNALLLGDSALYLCASSLLGGPADTQYFGPGTRLTVL.

The V and J genes are TRBV24-1 and TRBJ2-5, with 7 bases fitting TRBD1. Trimming at V came to 2 bases and at J to 4 bases, leaving 6 bases not matched to a gene. Germline CDR1 is KGHDR and CDR2 is SFDVKD. The CDR3 runs to 15 residues. The CDR3 sequence is CATSDSTGAGETQYF. The CDR3 region has the DNA TGTGCCACCAGTGATTCAACAGGGGCGGGAGAGACCCAGTACTTC.

The rearrangement uses TRBV20-1 and TRBJ2-3, with D possibly being TRBD2 (5 bases). Trimming pared 1 base from V and 1 base from J, leaving 9 bases between. Germline V gene data show CDR1 as DFQATT and CDR2 as SNEGSKA (reference sequence). The CDR3 extends over 14 amino acids. CDR3 protein: CSARGGRGTDTQYF. CDR3 bases: TGCAGTGCTAGAGGTGGGAGAGGCACAGATACGCAGTATTTT.

Only a few counts were recorded for this clonotype. This CDR3 reads CASSVELAGDNEQFF. CDR3 nucleotides: TGTGCCAGCAGTGTGGAACTAGCGGGAGACAATGAGCAGTTCTTC. The chain combines TRBV2 with TRBJ2-1, with TRBD2 matching over 11 bases. There are 15 residues in the CDR3. Germline CDR1 SNHLY, CDR2 FYNNEI. The junction had 4 bases not matched to a gene; V was cut back by 4 bases and J by 5 bases.

This clonotype was recorded a few times. The V gene is TRBV5-1, the J gene TRBJ2-3; unclear D gene. Germline V gene sequence: CDR1 SGHRS, CDR2 YFSETQ. The length of the CDR3 is 15 residues. V lost 2 bases, J lost 0 bases, and 10 bases lay in between. The CDR3 sequence: CASSLPLGSTDTQYF. CDR3 nucleotide sequence: TGCGCCAGCAGCTTACCCCTGGGAAGCACAGATACGCAGTATTTT.

This clonotype occurred a few times. V gene TRBV5-1 combines with J gene TRBJ2-3; D is undetermined. This CDR3 is built from 14 residues. Germline values: CDR1 SGHRS, CDR2 YFSETQ. V was shortened by 8 bases and J by 2 bases, with 15 bases between the two germline ends. CDR3 nucleotide sequence: TGCGCCAGTGGCCCGTTGCACCTCACAGATACGCAGTATTTT. Its translation: CASGPLHLTDTQYF.

This clonotype has ten or more counts. The V and J genes are TRBV9 and TRBJ2-3; D gene unclear. Trimming pared 0 bases from V and 1 base from J, leaving 12 bases between. The CDR3 is 16 residues long. Germline-derived CDR1 and CDR2 are SGDLS and YYNGEE. The CDR3 DNA is TGTGCCAGCAGCGTAGGAAACGGTCCTGGCACAGATACGCAGTATTTT. Translation gives CASSVGNGPGTDTQYF.

This clonotype was counted ten times or more. The rearrangement joins TRBV27 to TRBJ1-1; TRBD1 matches 10 bases. Germline V CDR1 and CDR2: MNHEY, SMNVEV (reference sequence). This CDR3 spans 18 amino acids. J gave up 1 base and V 7 bases, and 15 bases lay outside the gene matches. The CDR3 DNA follows: TGTGCCAGCAACATGAACTCGGGACAGGGGTTCGCGAACACTGAAGCTTTCTTT. Translated, it gives CASNMNSGQGFANTEAFF.

This clonotype was counted a few times. CDR3 DNA: TGTGCCAGCAGTGGGAGGGCACCCCACACCTTC. Protein sequence: CASSGRAPHTF. The V call is TRBV2, the J call TRBJ1-2; D is uncertain. The V gene lost 4 bases and the J gene lost 12 bases, with 12 bases spanning the gap. Per the germline V gene, CDR1 is SNHLY and CDR2 is FYNNEI. The CDR3 extends over 11 amino acids. Based on the CDR3 plus reference TRBV2 and TRBJ1-2, the full variable domain is EPEVTQTPSHQVTQMGQEVILRCVPISNHLYFYWYRQILGQKVEFLVSFYNNEISEKSEIFDDQFSVERPDGSNFTLKIRSTKLEDSAMYFCASSGRAPHTFGSGTRLTVV.

This clonotype was seen many times. The rearrangement uses TRBV2 and TRBJ1-5; tentative D call: TRBD1 (5 bases). The V and J ends lost 6 bases and 0 bases respectively, with 9 bases between them. The CDR3 covers 14 residues. Germline lookup yields CDR1 SNHLY and CDR2 FYNNEI. The CDR3 sequence is CASSDSNSNQPQHF. In DNA, the CDR3 is TGTGCCAGCAGCGACAGTAATAGCAATCAGCCCCAGCATTTT.

This clonotype has just a few counts. This CDR3 reads CSASHPGDEQFF. Here the CDR3 DNA reads TGCAGTGCTAGCCACCCCGGGGATGAGCAGTTCTTC. The rearrangement joins TRBV20-1 to TRBJ2-1; D might be TRBD2 (5 bases). Trimming removed 3 bases from V and 8 bases from J, with 11 bases in between. Germline assignment: CDR1 DFQATT and CDR2 SNEGSKA (reference sequence). The CDR3 runs 12 residues.

This clonotype was counted at least ten times. The genes are TRBV20-1 and TRBJ2-7; 9 nucleotides align to TRBD1. The CDR3 loop spans 15 amino acids. Germline V lookup: CDR1 DFQATT, CDR2 SNEGSKA (reference sequence). Trimming at V came to 0 bases and at J to 4 bases, leaving 7 bases not matched to a gene. DNA for the CDR3: TGCAGTGCTAGAGACTCAGCGGGACAGGGATACGAGCAGTACTTC. It translates to CSARDSAGQGYEQYF.

This clonotype was observed a handful of times. The chain combines TRBV9 with TRBJ2-5; either TRBD1 or TRBD2 may supply D (6 bases each). V was shortened by 0 bases and J by 5 bases, with 14 bases between the two germline ends. The CDR3 has 15 residues. CDR1 and CDR2 (germline): SGDLS, YYNGEE. CDR3 sequence (DNA): TGTGCCAGCAGCGTAGCGAGGGGGGCCTACGAGACCCAGTACTTC. Translating gives CASSVARGAYETQYF. Full variable domain (outside the CDR3, taken from reference TRBV9 and TRBJ2-5): DSGVTQTPKHLITATGQRVTLRCSPRSGDLSVYWYQQSLDQGLQFLIQYYNGEERAKGNILERFSAQQFPDLHSELNLSSLELGDSALYFCASSVARGAYETQYFGPGTRLLVL.